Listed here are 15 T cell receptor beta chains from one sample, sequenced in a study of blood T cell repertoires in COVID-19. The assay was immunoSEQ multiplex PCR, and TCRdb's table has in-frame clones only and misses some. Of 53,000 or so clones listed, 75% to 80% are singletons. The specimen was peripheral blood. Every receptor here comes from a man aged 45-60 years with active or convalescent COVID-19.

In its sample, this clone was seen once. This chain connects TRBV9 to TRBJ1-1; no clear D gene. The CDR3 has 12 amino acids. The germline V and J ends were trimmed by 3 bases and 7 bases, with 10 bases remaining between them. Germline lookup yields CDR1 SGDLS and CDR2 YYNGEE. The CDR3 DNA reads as TGTGCCAGCAGCGCCGGTGGAGTTGAAGCTTTCTTT. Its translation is CASSAGGVEAFF.

The DNA of the CDR3 is TGTGCCAGCAGCTTCCAGGGGCGAGAGACCCAGTACTTC. This codes for CASSFQGRETQYF. The J gene is TRBJ2-5, the V gene TRBV7-8, with D possibly being TRBD1 (6 bases). The germline V gene has CDR1 SGHVS and CDR2 FQNEAQ. The CDR3 totals 13 residues. The V and J ends lost 3 bases and 4 bases respectively, with 9 bases between them. The variable domain in full, with the rest retrieved from reference TRBV7-8 and TRBJ2-5, is GAGVSQSPRYKVAKRGQDVALRCDPISGHVSLFWYQQALGQGPEFLTYFQNEAQLDKSGLPSDRFFAERPEGSVSTLKIQRTQQEDSAVYLCASSFQGRETQYFGPGTRLLVL.

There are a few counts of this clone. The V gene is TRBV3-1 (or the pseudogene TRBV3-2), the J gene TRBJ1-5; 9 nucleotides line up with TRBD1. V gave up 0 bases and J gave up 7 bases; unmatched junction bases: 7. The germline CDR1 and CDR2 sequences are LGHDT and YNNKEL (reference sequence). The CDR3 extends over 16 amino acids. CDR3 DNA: TGTGCCAGCAGCCAAGACTACAGGGGGCCCGGCCAGCCCCAGCATTTT. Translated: CASSQDYRGPGQPQHF.

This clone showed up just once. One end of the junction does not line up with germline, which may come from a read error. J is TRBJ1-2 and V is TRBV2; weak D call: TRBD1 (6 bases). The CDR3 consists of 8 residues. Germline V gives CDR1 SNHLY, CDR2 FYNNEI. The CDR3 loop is CASPDRTF. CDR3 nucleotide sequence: TGTGCCAGCCCGGACAGAACGTTC.

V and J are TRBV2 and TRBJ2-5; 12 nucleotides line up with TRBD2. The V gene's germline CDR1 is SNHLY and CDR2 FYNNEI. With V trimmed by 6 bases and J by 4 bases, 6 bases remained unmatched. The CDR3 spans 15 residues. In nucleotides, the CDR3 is TGTGCCAGCAGACCAGGACTAGCGGGAAGAGAGACCCAGTACTTC. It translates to CASRPGLAGRETQYF. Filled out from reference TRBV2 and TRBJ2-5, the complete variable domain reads EPEVTQTPSHQVTQMGQEVILRCVPISNHLYFYWYRQILGQKVEFLVSFYNNEISEKSEIFDDQFSVERPDGSNFTLKIRSTKLEDSAMYFCASRPGLAGRETQYFGPGTRLLVL.

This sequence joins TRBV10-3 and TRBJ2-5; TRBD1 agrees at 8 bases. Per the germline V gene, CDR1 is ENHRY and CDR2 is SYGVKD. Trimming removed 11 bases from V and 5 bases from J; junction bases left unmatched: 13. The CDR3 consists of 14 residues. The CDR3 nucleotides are TGTGCCTCCCAGAGGGCAGGGGGCGGGGAGACCCAGTACTTC. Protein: CASQRAGGGETQYF.

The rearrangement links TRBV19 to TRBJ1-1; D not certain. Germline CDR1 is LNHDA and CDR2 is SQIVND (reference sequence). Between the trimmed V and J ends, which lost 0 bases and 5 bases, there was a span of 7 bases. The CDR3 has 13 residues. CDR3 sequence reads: CASSIDRSTEAFF. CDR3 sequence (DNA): TGTGCCAGTAGTATAGATCGGAGTACTGAAGCTTTCTTT. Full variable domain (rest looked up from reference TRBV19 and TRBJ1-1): DGGITQSPKYLFRKEGQNVTLSCEQNLNHDAMYWYRQDPGQGLRLIYYSQIVNDFQKGDIAEGYSVSREKKESFPLTVTSAQKNPTAFYLCASSIDRSTEAFFGQGTRLTVV.

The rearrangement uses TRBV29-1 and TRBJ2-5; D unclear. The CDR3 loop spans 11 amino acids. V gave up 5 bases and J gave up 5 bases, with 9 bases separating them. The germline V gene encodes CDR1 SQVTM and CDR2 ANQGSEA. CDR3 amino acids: CSVRFRETQYF. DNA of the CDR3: TGCAGCGTTCGGTTTCGGGAGACCCAGTACTTC.

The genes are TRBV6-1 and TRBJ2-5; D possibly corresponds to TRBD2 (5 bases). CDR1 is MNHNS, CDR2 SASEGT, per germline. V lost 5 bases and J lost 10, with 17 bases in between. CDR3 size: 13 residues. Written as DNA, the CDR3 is TGTGCCAGCAGTTCCGGGTCTCAAGGGAGCCAGTACTTC. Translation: CASSSGSQGSQYF.

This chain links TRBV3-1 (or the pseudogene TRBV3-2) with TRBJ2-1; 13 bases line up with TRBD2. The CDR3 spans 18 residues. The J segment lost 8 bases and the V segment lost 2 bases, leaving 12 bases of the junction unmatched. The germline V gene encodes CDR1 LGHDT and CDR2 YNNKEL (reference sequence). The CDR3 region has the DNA TGTGCCAGCAGCCAATTACTAGCGGGAGGGCCAGTCGTCGATGAGCAGTTCTTC. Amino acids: CASSQLLAGGPVVDEQFF.

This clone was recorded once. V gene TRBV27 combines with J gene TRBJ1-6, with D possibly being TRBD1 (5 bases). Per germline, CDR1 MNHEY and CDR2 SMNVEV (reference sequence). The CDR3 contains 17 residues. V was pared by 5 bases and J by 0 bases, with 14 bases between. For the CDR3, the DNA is TGTGCCAGCAGTCCAGGGATTACGAGCTCCTATAATTCACCCCTCCACTTT. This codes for CASSPGITSSYNSPLHF.

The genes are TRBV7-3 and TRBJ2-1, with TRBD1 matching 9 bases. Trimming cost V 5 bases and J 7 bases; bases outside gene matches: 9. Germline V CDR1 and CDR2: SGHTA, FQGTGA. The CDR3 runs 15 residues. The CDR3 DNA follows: TGTGCCAGCAGCCCAGGGACAGGGTTGGAAAATGAGCAGTTCTTC. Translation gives CASSPGTGLENEQFF. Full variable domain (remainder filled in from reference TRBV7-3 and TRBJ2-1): GAGVSQTPSNKVTEKGKYVELRCDPISGHTALYWYRQSLGQGPEFLIYFQGTGAADDSGLPNDRFFAVRPEGSVSTLKIQRTERGDSAVYLCASSPGTGLENEQFFGPGTRLTVL.

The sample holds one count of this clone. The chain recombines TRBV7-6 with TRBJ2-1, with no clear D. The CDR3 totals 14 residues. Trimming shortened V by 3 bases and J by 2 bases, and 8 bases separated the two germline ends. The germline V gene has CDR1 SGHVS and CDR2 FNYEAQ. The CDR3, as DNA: TGTGCCAGCAGCTTTGCGGCACCCTACAATGAGCAGTTCTTC. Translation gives CASSFAAPYNEQFF. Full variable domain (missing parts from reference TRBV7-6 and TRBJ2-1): GAGVSQSPRYKVTKRGQDVALRCDPISGHVSLYWYRQALGQGPEFLTYFNYEAQQDKSGLPNDRFSAERPEGSISTLTIQRTEQRDSAMYRCASSFAAPYNEQFFGPGTRLTVL.

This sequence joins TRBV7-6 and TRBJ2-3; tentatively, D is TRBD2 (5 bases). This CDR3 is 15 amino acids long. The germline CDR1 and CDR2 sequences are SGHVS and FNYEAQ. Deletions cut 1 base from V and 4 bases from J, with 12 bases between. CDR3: CASSLDQIGADTQYF. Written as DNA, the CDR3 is TGTGCCAGCAGCTTAGACCAAATCGGGGCAGATACGCAGTATTTT.

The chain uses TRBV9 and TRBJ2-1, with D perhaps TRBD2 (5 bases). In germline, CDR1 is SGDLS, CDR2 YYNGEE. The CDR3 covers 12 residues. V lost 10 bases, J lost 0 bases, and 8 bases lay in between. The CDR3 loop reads CASGSSYNEQFF. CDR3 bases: TGTGCCTCGGGGAGCTCCTACAATGAGCAGTTCTTC. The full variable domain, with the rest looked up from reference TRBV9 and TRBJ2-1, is DSGVTQTPKHLITATGQRVTLRCSPRSGDLSVYWYQQSLDQGLQFLIQYYNGEERAKGNILERFSAQQFPDLHSELNLSSLELGDSALYFCASGSSYNEQFFGPGTRLTVL.